The clone carrying this T cell receptor beta chain turned up a few times. Its antigen is unidentified. The data were obtained in a study of blood T cells in healthy people across ages. Findings and caveats of the study: It was held that the diversity estimates obtained from one million T cells were underestimates.

PCR was performed a second time for roughly 7 to 11 cycles using a sample-barcoded 5' primer and a J-beta primer mix. TCRdb redid the calling of the 5' RACE reads with MiXCR, one entry per CDR3 protein. Counted here are 600,000 to 1,000,000 distinct CDR3 sequences, approximately 25% occurring once; the ten biggest clones make up under 4.5%. V dropped 1 base and J dropped 6; count of bases not matched to a gene: 9. Germline CDR1 is LGHNA and CDR2 is YNFKEQ. This CDR3 spans 16 amino acids. This sample was shared with a second study, whose subject was T cells of mothers and their children.

This chain uses TRBV4-2 with TRBJ2-7; 10 positions match TRBD2. Sequencing used blood. The sequence came from a boy aged 5-17 years in good health. CDR3 region: CASSQVGLAGDFEQYF. CDR3 coding DNA: TGTGCCAGCAGCCAAGTCGGTCTAGCGGGAGATTTCGAGCAGTACTTC.